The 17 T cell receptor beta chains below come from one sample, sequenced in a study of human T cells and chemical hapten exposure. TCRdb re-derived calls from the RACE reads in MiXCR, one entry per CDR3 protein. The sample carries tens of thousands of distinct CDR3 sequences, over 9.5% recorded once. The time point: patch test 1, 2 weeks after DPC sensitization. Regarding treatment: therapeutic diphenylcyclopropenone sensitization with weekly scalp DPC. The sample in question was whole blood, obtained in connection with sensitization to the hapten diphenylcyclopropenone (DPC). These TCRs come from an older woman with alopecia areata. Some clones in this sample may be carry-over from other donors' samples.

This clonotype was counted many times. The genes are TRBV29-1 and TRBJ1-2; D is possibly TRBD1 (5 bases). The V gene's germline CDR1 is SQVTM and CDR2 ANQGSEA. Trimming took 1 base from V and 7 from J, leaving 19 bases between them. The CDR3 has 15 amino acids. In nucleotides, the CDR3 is TGCAGCGTTGAAGTCGGCAGGCAACAAAGGGGTGGCTACACCTTC. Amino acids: CSVEVGRQQRGGYTF.

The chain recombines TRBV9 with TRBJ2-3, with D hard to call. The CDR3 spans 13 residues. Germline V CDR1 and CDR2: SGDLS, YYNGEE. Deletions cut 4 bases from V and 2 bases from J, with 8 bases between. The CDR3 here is CASSPDLTDTQYF. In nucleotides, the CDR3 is TGTGCCAGCAGCCCGGACCTCACAGATACGCAGTATTTT.

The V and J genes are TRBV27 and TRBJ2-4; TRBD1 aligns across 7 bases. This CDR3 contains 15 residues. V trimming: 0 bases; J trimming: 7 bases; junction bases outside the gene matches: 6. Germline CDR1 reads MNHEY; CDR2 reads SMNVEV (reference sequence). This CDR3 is CASSLSRGLRNIQYF. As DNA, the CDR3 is TGTGCCAGCAGTTTATCGAGGGGGCTTAGGAACATTCAGTACTTC.

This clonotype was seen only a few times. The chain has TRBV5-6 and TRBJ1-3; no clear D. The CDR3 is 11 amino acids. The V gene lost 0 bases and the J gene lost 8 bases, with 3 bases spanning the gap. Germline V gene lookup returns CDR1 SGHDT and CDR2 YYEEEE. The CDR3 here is CASSLEDTIYF. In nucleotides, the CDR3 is TGTGCCAGCAGCTTGGAAGACACCATATATTTT. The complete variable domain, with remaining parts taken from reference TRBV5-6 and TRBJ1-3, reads DAGVTQSPTHLIKTRGQQVTLRCSPKSGHDTVSWYQQALGQGPQFIFQYYEEEERQRGNFPDRFSGHQFPNYSSELNVNALLLGDSALYLCASSLEDTIYFGEGSWLTVV.

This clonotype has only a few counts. The CDR3 DNA reads as TGTGCCAGCAACCTGGCCGGGCGGCAGTACTTC. This translates into CASNLAGRQYF. The rearrangement uses TRBV7-9 and TRBJ2-7; D is unclear. The CDR3 consists of 11 residues. Germline V gene sequence: CDR1 SEHNR, CDR2 FQNEAQ (reference sequence). Trimming took off 7 bases at V and 9 bases at J, with 13 bases between the two ends.

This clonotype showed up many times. The chain's CDR3 is CASSSLGGPYGYTF. CDR3 nucleotide sequence: TGTGCCAGCAGCTCCCTGGGGGGTCCCTATGGCTACACCTTC. This chain uses TRBV5-5 with TRBJ1-2, with a possible D match to TRBD1 (5 bases). Trimming cost V 3 bases and J 4 bases, with 13 bases left between them. The CDR3 extends over 14 amino acids. Germline V gene sequence: CDR1 SGHKS, CDR2 YYEKEE (reference sequence).

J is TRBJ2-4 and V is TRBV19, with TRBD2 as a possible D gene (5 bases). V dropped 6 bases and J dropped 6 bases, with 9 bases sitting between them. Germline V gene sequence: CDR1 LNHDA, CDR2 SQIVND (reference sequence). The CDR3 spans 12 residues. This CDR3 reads CASRPRGNIQYF. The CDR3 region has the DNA TGTGCCAGTAGGCCCCGGGGAAACATTCAGTACTTC. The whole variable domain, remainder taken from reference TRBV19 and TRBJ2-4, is DGGITQSPKYLFRKEGQNVTLSCEQNLNHDAMYWYRQDPGQGLRLIYYSQIVNDFQKGDIAEGYSVSREKKESFPLTVTSAQKNPTAFYLCASRPRGNIQYFGAGTRLSVL.

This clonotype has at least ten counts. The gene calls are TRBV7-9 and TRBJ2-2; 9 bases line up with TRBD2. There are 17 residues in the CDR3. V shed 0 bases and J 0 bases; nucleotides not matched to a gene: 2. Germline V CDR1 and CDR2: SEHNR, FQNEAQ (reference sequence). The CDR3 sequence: CASSLAGGGANTGELFF. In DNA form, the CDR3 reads TGTGCCAGCAGCTTAGCTGGCGGGGGGGCGAACACCGGGGAGCTGTTTTTT.

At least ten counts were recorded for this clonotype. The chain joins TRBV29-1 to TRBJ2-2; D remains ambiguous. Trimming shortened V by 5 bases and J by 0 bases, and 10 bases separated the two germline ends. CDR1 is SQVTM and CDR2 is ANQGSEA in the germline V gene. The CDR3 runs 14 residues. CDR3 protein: CSVRVTANTGELFF. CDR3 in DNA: TGCAGCGTTCGGGTCACCGCGAACACCGGGGAGCTGTTTTTT.

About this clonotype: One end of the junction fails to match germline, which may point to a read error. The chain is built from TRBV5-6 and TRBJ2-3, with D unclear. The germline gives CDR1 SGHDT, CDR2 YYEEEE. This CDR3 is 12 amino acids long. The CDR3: CASSLGEDTQYF. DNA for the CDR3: TGTGCCAGTAGCTTAGGAGAAGATACGCAGTATTTT.

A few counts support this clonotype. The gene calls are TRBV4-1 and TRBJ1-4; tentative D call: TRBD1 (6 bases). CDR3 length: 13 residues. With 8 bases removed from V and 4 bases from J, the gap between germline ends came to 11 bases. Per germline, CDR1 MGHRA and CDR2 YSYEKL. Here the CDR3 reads CASAKTGNEKLFF. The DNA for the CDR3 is TGCGCCAGCGCCAAGACAGGTAATGAAAAACTGTTTTTT.

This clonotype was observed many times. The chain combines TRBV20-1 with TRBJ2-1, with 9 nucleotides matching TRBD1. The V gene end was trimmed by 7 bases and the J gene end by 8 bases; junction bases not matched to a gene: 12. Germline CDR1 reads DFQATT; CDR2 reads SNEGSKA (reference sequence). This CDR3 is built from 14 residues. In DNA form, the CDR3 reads TGCAGTGTGTTGGGGACAGGGAGAAACGATGAGCAGTTCTTC. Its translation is CSVLGTGRNDEQFF.

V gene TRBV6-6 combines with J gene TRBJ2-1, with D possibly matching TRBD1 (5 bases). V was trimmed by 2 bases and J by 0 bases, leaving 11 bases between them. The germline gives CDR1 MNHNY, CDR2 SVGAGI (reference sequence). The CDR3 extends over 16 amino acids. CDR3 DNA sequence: TGTGCCAGCAGTTACCCCACAGGAGTCTCCTACAATGAGCAGTTCTTC. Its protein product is CASSYPTGVSYNEQFF.

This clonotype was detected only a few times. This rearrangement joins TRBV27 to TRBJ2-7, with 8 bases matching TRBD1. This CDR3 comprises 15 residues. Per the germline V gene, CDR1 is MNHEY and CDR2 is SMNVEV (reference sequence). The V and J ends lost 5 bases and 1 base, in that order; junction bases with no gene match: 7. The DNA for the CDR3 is TGTGCCAGCAGTCCATTGGGACAGGAGTCCTACGAGCAGTACTTC. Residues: CASSPLGQESYEQYF.

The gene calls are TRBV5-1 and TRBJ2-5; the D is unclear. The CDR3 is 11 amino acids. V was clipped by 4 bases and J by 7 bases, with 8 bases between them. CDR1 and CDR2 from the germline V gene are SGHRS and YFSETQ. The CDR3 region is CASSPDGTQYF. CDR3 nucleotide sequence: TGCGCCAGCAGCCCGGATGGGACCCAGTACTTC.

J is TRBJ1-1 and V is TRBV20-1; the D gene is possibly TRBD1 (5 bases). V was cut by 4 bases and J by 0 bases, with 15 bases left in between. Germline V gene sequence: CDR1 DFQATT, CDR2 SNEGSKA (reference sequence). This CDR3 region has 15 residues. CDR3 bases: TGCAGTGCTACAAGGAGGGACGTGATGAACACTGAAGCTTTCTTT. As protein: CSATRRDVMNTEAFF.

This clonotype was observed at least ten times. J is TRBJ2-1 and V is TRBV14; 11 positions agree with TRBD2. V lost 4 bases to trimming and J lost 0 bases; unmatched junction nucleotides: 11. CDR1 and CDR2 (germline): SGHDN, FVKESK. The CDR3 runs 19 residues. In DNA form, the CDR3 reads TGTGCCAGCAGCCCCTTAGCGGGGGGGAAACTAAGCTCCTACAATGAGCAGTTCTTC. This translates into CASSPLAGGKLSSYNEQFF.